The 20 T cell receptor beta chains presented below share a single source sample, sequenced in a study of T cell changes during pregnancy in multiple sclerosis (dated by TCRdb to between 2019 and 2020). Libraries came from the immunoSEQ multiplex PCR assay. TCRdb retrieved this table from immuneACCESS and kept in-frame rearrangements only. Not all clones are present; in checked studies, unresolved V genes account for under half, and no reason is known for the remainder. The sample data list about 80,000 clones, and approximately 93% of these were observed just once. About 0.99% of the sample goes to the ten largest clones. The specimen was peripheral blood, collected in the second trimester of pregnancy. These TCRs come from a female donor in good health, enrolled as a control in a pregnancy study.

The rearrangement uses TRBV4-1 and TRBJ2-2; D possibly corresponds to TRBD2 (6 bases). The CDR3 is made up of 15 amino acids. Trimming left V 2 bases short and J 0 bases short, with 7 bases between. Germline values: CDR1 MGHRA, CDR2 YSYEKL. The DNA of the CDR3 is TGCGCCAGCAGCCAACGGGAGCCGAACACCGGGGAGCTGTTTTTT. Its translation is CASSQREPNTGELFF.

CDR3 loop: CASSQRYRVLGQETQYF. CDR3 DNA: TGTGCCAGCAGCCAAAGATACAGGGTCTTGGGCCAAGAGACCCAGTACTTC. The gene calls are TRBV13 and TRBJ2-5; TRBD1 is a possible D gene (6 bases). This CDR3 region has 17 residues. CDR1 PRHDT and CDR2 FYEKMQ come from the germline V gene (reference sequence). V was cut by 5 bases and J by 1 base, with 20 bases left in between.

The chain links TRBV25-1 to TRBJ2-2; 8 positions match TRBD1. From germline, CDR1 is MGHDK and CDR2 SYGVNS. V dropped 4 bases and J dropped 0; count of bases not matched to a gene: 7. CDR3 size: 17 residues. The CDR3 DNA follows: TGTGCCAGCAGTGCCCTACCGGGACAGGCGAACACCGGGGAGCTGTTTTTT. Translation gives CASSALPGQANTGELFF.

For the CDR3, the DNA is TGTGCCTGGAAAGATTTCGGGTCGGGGACCCAGTACTTC. Its translation: CAWKDFGSGTQYF. The rearrangement uses TRBV30 and TRBJ2-5; no firm D call. With 4 bases removed from V and 7 bases from J, the gap between germline ends came to 16 bases. This CDR3 is 13 amino acids long. Germline-derived CDR1 and CDR2 are GTSNPN and SVGIG (reference sequence).

This chain connects TRBV5-1 to TRBJ2-3; D call uncertain. Germline V lookup: CDR1 SGHRS, CDR2 YFSETQ. The CDR3 has 14 amino acids. Trimming removed 5 bases from V and 2 bases from J, with 12 bases in between. CDR3 sequence: CASSHFVNTDTQYF. CDR3 in DNA: TGCGCCAGCAGTCACTTTGTTAACACAGATACGCAGTATTTT.

J is TRBJ2-3 and V is TRBV28; maybe TRBD1 (6 bases). The CDR3 runs 15 residues. The V end lost 4 bases, the J end lost 4 bases, and 15 bases lay between the germline ends. Germline CDR1 is MDHEN and CDR2 is SYDVKM. CDR3 DNA: TGTGCCAGCAGTTCAATAACTGGGGGCGCAGATACGCAGTATTTT. This gives the protein CASSSITGGADTQYF.

This chain links TRBV18 with TRBJ1-1; 7 bases line up with TRBD1. In germline, CDR1 is KGHSH, CDR2 LQKENI. J gave up 3 bases and V 6 bases, and 7 bases lay outside the gene matches. The CDR3 contains 14 residues. The CDR3 reads CASSTTGADTEAFF. CDR3 in DNA: TGTGCCAGCTCGACAACAGGGGCGGACACTGAAGCTTTCTTT.

The chain uses TRBV6-1 and TRBJ2-3, with TRBD2 as a possible D gene (7 bases). The CDR3 has 15 amino acids. CDR1 and CDR2 (germline): MNHNS, SASEGT. Trimming took off 4 bases at V and 0 bases at J, with 11 bases between the two ends. CDR3 amino acids: CASSVGGGSTDTQYF. CDR3 coding DNA: TGTGCCAGCAGTGTGGGAGGGGGTAGCACAGATACGCAGTATTTT.

This chain links TRBV5-1 with TRBJ1-5; 7 bases line up with TRBD1. Germline CDR1 is SGHRS and CDR2 is YFSETQ. The CDR3 is 14 residues long. Trimming removed 4 bases from V and 5 bases from J; junction bases left unmatched: 6. This CDR3 is CASSATGIDQPQHF. The CDR3 nucleotides are TGCGCCAGCAGCGCGACAGGGATCGATCAGCCCCAGCATTTT.

The V and J genes are TRBV15 and TRBJ2-2, with TRBD1 identical over 8 bases. The CDR3 has 14 residues. V lost 6 bases to trimming and J lost 2 bases; unmatched junction nucleotides: 2. Germline V gene sequence: CDR1 LNHNV, CDR2 YYDKDF (reference sequence). CDR3 DNA sequence: TGTGCCACCAGAGGACAGGGTAACACCGGGGAGCTGTTTTTT. Translation: CATRGQGNTGELFF.

V usage is TRBV5-1 and J usage is TRBJ1-6; 7 bases align to TRBD1. There are 15 residues in the CDR3. Germline CDR1 reads SGHRS; CDR2 reads YFSETQ. Trimming at V came to 7 bases and at J to 10 bases, leaving 14 bases not matched to a gene. The CDR3 nucleotides are TGCGCCAGCCGATCTGAGGGGGCTGAGAGATCACCCCTCCACTTT. Its protein product is CASRSEGAERSPLHF.

Concerning this clone: Because the CDR3 is missing its conserved closing phenylalanine or tryptophan, this is likely a read error. No DNA is shown, since the ends of the CDR3 on it are uncertain; the CDR3 is the one TCRdb lists. The genes are TRBV5-8 and TRBJ1-3; the table assigns TRBD1, which was not confirmed against the DNA. Germline V CDR1 and CDR2: SGHTS, YDEGEE. Inclusive of both ends, the CDR3 amounts to 13 amino acids. The CDR3 sequence: CASSFRGQALETL.

This chain uses TRBV5-1 with TRBJ2-5; possible D gene TRBD2, 6 bases. The germline V and J ends were trimmed by 1 base and 5 bases, with 9 bases remaining between them. Germline loops: CDR1 SGHRS, CDR2 YFSETQ. This CDR3 spans 13 amino acids. Here the CDR3 DNA reads TGCGCCAGCAGCTTGCCGGGGGACGAGACCCAGTACTTC. Amino acid sequence: CASSLPGDETQYF.

This chain connects TRBV4-2 to TRBJ2-1; the match to TRBD2 covers 11 bases. CDR1 and CDR2 from the germline V gene are LGHNA and YNFKEQ. The CDR3 length is 16 residues. V shed 4 bases, J shed 4 bases, and the junction held 6 bases outside the gene matches. The CDR3 sequence is CASSLVSGREYNEQFF. The CDR3 DNA reads TGTGCCAGCAGCCTAGTTAGCGGGAGGGAATACAATGAGCAGTTCTTC.

The chain carries TRBV2 and TRBJ2-6; D might be TRBD1 (7 bases). The germline gives CDR1 SNHLY, CDR2 FYNNEI. This CDR3 region has 15 residues. Trimming cost V 4 bases and J 2 bases, with 9 bases left between them. The chain's CDR3 is CASSVRGAGANVLTF. The CDR3 DNA reads TGTGCCAGCAGTGTCAGGGGGGCTGGGGCCAACGTCCTGACTTTC.

This chain joins TRBV7-9 and TRBJ2-7, with 9 nucleotides matching TRBD2. With V trimmed by 2 bases and J by 2 bases, 7 bases remained unmatched. Germline lookup yields CDR1 SEHNR and CDR2 FQNEAQ (reference sequence). The CDR3 totals 16 residues. The chain's CDR3 is CASSLLSSGSAYEQYF. DNA for the CDR3: TGTGCCAGCAGCTTACTTAGTAGCGGGAGTGCCTACGAGCAGTACTTC.

CDR3 bases: TGTGCCAGCAGCTTAACCAGGGGAATAGCGTTTACCGGGGAGCTGTTTTTT. It specifies CASSLTRGIAFTGELFF. The chain employs TRBV7-2 and TRBJ2-2; a weak D match, TRBD1 (6 bases). The CDR3 extends over 17 amino acids. V lost 2 bases and J lost 5, with 18 bases in between. CDR1 is SGHTA, CDR2 FQGNSA, per germline. The variable domain in full, completed from reference TRBV7-2 and TRBJ2-2, reads GAGVSQSPSNKVTEKGKDVELRCDPISGHTALYWYRQSLGQGLEFLIYFQGNSAPDKSGLPSDRFSAERTGGSVSTLTIQRTQQEDSAVYLCASSLTRGIAFTGELFFGEGSRLTVL.

The rearrangement joins TRBV7-8 to TRBJ2-2; D is unclear. This CDR3 region has 14 residues. V was cut by 0 bases and J by 6 bases, with 8 bases left in between. Germline CDR1 reads SGHVS; CDR2 reads FQNEAQ. The CDR3 is CASSLAASAGELFF. In DNA, the CDR3 is TGTGCCAGCAGCTTAGCGGCCAGCGCCGGGGAGCTGTTTTTT.

The chain employs TRBV27 and TRBJ2-1, with D tentatively TRBD2 (6 bases). Germline loops: CDR1 MNHEY, CDR2 SMNVEV (reference sequence). With 2 bases removed from V and 7 bases from J, the gap between germline ends came to 12 bases. This CDR3 spans 14 amino acids. The DNA for the CDR3 is TGTGCCAGCAGTTTAATCGGGGACTTGAATGAGCAGTTCTTC. Translated: CASSLIGDLNEQFF.

The J gene is TRBJ2-1, the V gene TRBV27, with D perhaps matching TRBD2 (6 bases). The CDR3 loop spans 17 amino acids. Germline V CDR1 and CDR2: MNHEY, SMNVEV (reference sequence). V was clipped by 3 bases and J by 9 bases, with 24 bases between them. CDR3 amino acids: CASSFGGFRSGRGEQFF. CDR3 DNA: TGTGCCAGCAGTTTCGGGGGATTCAGGTCGGGACGGGGTGAGCAGTTCTTC.